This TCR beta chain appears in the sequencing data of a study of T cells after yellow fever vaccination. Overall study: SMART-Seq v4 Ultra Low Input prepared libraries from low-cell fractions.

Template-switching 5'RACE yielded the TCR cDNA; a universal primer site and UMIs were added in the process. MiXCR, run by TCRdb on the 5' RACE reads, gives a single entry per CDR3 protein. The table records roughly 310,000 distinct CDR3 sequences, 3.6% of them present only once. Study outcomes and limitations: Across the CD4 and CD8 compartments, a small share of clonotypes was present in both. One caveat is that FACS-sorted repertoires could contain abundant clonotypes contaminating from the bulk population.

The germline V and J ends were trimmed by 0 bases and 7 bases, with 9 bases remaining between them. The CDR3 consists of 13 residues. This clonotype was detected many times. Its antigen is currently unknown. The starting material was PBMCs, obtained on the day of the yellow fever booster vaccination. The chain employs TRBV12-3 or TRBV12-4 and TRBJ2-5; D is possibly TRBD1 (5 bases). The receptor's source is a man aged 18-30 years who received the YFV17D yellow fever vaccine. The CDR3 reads CASSLAGAGTQYF. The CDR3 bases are TGTGCCAGCAGTTTAGCAGGGGCCGGGACCCAGTACTTC.